These 27 T cell receptor beta chains came from one sample sequenced in a study of T cell changes during pregnancy in multiple sclerosis. TCRdb's copy holds only in-frame clones and misses some; the assay was immunoSEQ multiplex PCR. The sample has tens of thousands of clones, 93% seen once. This material consisted of peripheral blood, taken after pregnancy. The origin of the receptors is a female donor with multiple sclerosis, enrolled in a pregnancy study.

The V and J genes are TRBV7-2 and TRBJ2-7, with TRBD2 as a possible D gene (7 bases). The germline V gene has CDR1 SGHTA and CDR2 FQGNSA. Trimming removed 1 base at V and 4 bases at J, with 17 bases between. The CDR3 is made up of 16 amino acids. CDR3 sequence reads: CASSLVTGTTEYEQYF. The CDR3 nucleotides read TGTGCCAGCAGCTTAGTTACAGGGACTACTGAGTACGAGCAGTACTTC. The full variable domain, its missing parts supplied by reference TRBV7-2 and TRBJ2-7, is GAGVSQSPSNKVTEKGKDVELRCDPISGHTALYWYRQSLGQGLEFLIYFQGNSAPDKSGLPSDRFSAERTGGSVSTLTIQRTQQEDSAVYLCASSLVTGTTEYEQYFGPGTRLTVT.

The genes are TRBV5-4 and TRBJ2-5, with 8 bases that match TRBD1. The assigned J gene may be wrong: the sequence end matches TRBJ2-7 better. CDR1 and CDR2 from the germline V gene are SGHNT and YYREEE (reference sequence). CDR3 length: 15 residues. CDR3 region: CASSLAGTGSYEQYF. DNA for the CDR3: TGTGCCAGCAGCTTGGCCGGGACAGGCTCCTACGAGCAGTACTTC.

V usage is TRBV19 and J usage is TRBJ1-1; the D gene is possibly TRBD1 (5 bases). This CDR3 region has 12 residues. Germline V CDR1 and CDR2: LNHDA, SQIVND (reference sequence). V shed 5 bases and J shed 8 bases, with 12 bases lying between them. CDR3 DNA sequence: TGTGCCAGTAGTCCCCCTGGACACGAAGCTTTCTTT. The encoded protein is CASSPPGHEAFF.

V and J are TRBV28 and TRBJ2-1; 10 bases match TRBD1. This CDR3 has 16 residues. CDR1 and CDR2 (germline): MDHEN, SYDVKM. Trimming at V came to 6 bases and at J to 2 bases, leaving 7 bases not matched to a gene. The CDR3 region is CASRTRDRGPYNEQFF. The CDR3 bases are TGTGCCAGCAGAACTCGCGACAGGGGGCCCTACAATGAGCAGTTCTTC.

The rearrangement links TRBV4-2 to TRBJ2-5; a weak D match, TRBD1 (6 bases). Germline CDR1 is LGHNA and CDR2 is YNFKEQ. CDR3 size: 18 residues. Trimming shortened V by 2 bases and J by 0 bases, and 19 bases separated the two germline ends. The CDR3 loop reads CASSQLGTGTKYQETQYF. The CDR3 nucleotides are TGTGCCAGCAGCCAACTTGGTACCGGGACAAAGTACCAAGAGACCCAGTACTTC.

This rearrangement joins TRBV30 to TRBJ1-1; D is ambiguous. The germline gives CDR1 GTSNPN, CDR2 SVGIG (reference sequence). V lost 0 bases and J 2 bases, leaving 10 bases between the germline ends. This CDR3 has 14 amino acids. CDR3 nucleotide sequence: TGTGCCTGGAGTGTATTGGCAGAAAACACTGAAGCTTTCTTT. Protein product: CAWSVLAENTEAFF.

The chain carries TRBV7-9 and TRBJ2-3; possibly TRBD2 for D (5 bases). The germline V gene has CDR1 SEHNR and CDR2 FQNEAQ (reference sequence). Trimming removed 0 bases at V and 0 bases at J, with 10 bases between. This CDR3 has 16 residues. Here the CDR3 DNA reads TGTGCCAGCAGCTTAGCGAAGCGGACTAGCACAGATACGCAGTATTTT. This gives the protein CASSLAKRTSTDTQYF. The variable domain in full, completed from reference TRBV7-9 and TRBJ2-3, reads DTGVSQNPRHKITKRGQNVTFRCDPISEHNRLYWYRQTLGQGPEFLTYFQNEAQLEKSRLLSDRFSAERPKGSFSTLEIQRTEQGDSAMYLCASSLAKRTSTDTQYFGPGTRLTVL.

This clone was observed once. The gene calls are TRBV4-3 and TRBJ2-7, with 11 nucleotides matching TRBD1. The V and J ends lost 0 bases and 3 bases, in that order; junction bases with no gene match: 4. Germline V gene data show CDR1 as LGHNA and CDR2 as YSLEER. This CDR3 has 16 residues. The CDR3 is CASSQDGTGGSYEQYF. The CDR3, as DNA: TGCGCCAGCAGCCAAGATGGGACAGGGGGAAGCTACGAGCAGTACTTC.

This chain uses TRBV4-3 with TRBJ2-1, with 7 bases fitting TRBD2. V trimming: 1 base; J trimming: 0 bases; junction bases outside the gene matches: 3. The CDR3 extends over 16 amino acids. Germline assignment: CDR1 LGHNA and CDR2 YSLEER. CDR3 nucleotides: TGCGCCAGCAGCCAAGCAAGCGGGACCTCCTACAATGAGCAGTTCTTC. It yields the protein CASSQASGTSYNEQFF.

This chain's CDR3 is CASSQGNRGPYGYTF. The CDR3 nucleotides are TGCGCCAGCAGCCAAGGGAACAGGGGCCCGTATGGCTACACCTTC. The chain links TRBV4-1 to TRBJ1-2, with 7 bases matching TRBD1. This CDR3 has 15 amino acids. Germline V gene sequence: CDR1 MGHRA, CDR2 YSYEKL. The J segment lost 5 bases and the V segment lost 1 base, leaving 7 bases of the junction unmatched.

CDR3 DNA: TGTGCCAGCAGTCCACCAACTAGCGGGGCAAACGAGCAGTACTTC. This gives the protein CASSPPTSGANEQYF. This rearrangement joins TRBV27 to TRBJ2-7, with 10 bases identical to TRBD2. Trimming cost V 5 bases and J 5 bases; bases outside gene matches: 9. Germline CDR1 is MNHEY and CDR2 is SMNVEV (reference sequence). The CDR3 runs 15 residues.

This chain joins TRBV4-2 and TRBJ2-1; no definite D call. There are 14 residues in the CDR3. V gave up 0 bases and J gave up 2 bases, with 5 bases separating them. The V gene's germline CDR1 is LGHNA and CDR2 YNFKEQ. The CDR3 nucleotides read TGTGCCAGCAGCCAAGAGTCAACCTACAATGAGCAGTTCTTC. This sequence encodes CASSQESTYNEQFF.

The chain joins TRBV20-1 to TRBJ2-1; 10 bases are a match to TRBD2. This CDR3 comprises 11 residues. Trimming removed 6 bases from V and 9 bases from J; junction bases left unmatched: 2. Germline lookup yields CDR1 DFQATT and CDR2 SNEGSKA (reference sequence). The CDR3 nucleotides are TGCAGTGCCGCTAGCGGGGGTGAGCAGTTCTTC. Residues: CSAASGGEQFF.

The rearrangement links TRBV19 to TRBJ2-7; 12 nucleotides agree with TRBD1. This CDR3 has 15 amino acids. Germline loops: CDR1 LNHDA, CDR2 SQIVND (reference sequence). V lost 4 bases and J lost 4; bases outside the gene matches: 5. In DNA, the CDR3 is TGTGCCAGTAGTACCGGGACAGGGGGCAAATACGAGCAGTACTTC. It specifies CASSTGTGGKYEQYF.

The rearrangement joins TRBV5-1 to TRBJ2-3; D ambiguous. CDR3 size: 12 residues. Trimming left V 2 bases short and J 4 bases short, with 5 bases between. Germline CDR1 and CDR2: SGHRS and YFSETQ. This chain's CDR3 is CASSFEADTQYF. CDR3 sequence (DNA): TGCGCCAGCAGCTTCGAGGCAGATACGCAGTATTTT.

This clone was seen only a few times. This rearrangement joins TRBV5-5 to TRBJ1-1, with 7 nucleotides matching TRBD1. CDR3 size: 11 residues. The V gene end was trimmed by 8 bases and the J gene end by 8 bases; junction bases not matched to a gene: 6. Looked up from germline, CDR1 is SGHKS and CDR2 is YYEKEE (reference sequence). The CDR3 reads CASSRDSEAFF. Written as DNA, the CDR3 is TGTGCCAGTAGCCGGGACAGCGAAGCTTTCTTT.

The genes are TRBV2 and TRBJ1-5, with 8 bases aligning to TRBD1. CDR3 length: 14 amino acids. V gave up 8 bases and J gave up 4 bases; unmatched junction bases: 7. CDR1 SNHLY and CDR2 FYNNEI come from the germline V gene. CDR3 nucleotide sequence: TGTGCCAGCGACAGGGGAGGTCTTAATCAGCCCCAGCATTTT. It is translated as CASDRGGLNQPQHF.

This chain connects TRBV11-1 to TRBJ1-1, with 10 bases fitting TRBD1. This CDR3 comprises 14 residues. Trimming at V came to 5 bases and at J to 8 bases, leaving 8 bases not matched to a gene. Germline-derived CDR1 and CDR2 are SGHAT and FQDESV (reference sequence). The CDR3 DNA reads TGTGCCAGCAGCCCGGGACAGGGGCCGTTCGAAGCTTTCTTT. Amino acids: CASSPGQGPFEAFF.

This sequence joins TRBV5-1 and TRBJ1-1; TRBD1 might be the D (6 bases). Trimming cost V 1 base and J 4 bases, with 17 bases left between them. The CDR3 is 16 residues long. Germline lookup yields CDR1 SGHRS and CDR2 YFSETQ. The DNA of the CDR3 is TGCGCCAGCAGCTTGAGGTCAGGGGCGACGGGCACTGAAGCTTTCTTT. Protein sequence: CASSLRSGATGTEAFF. Complete variable domain (other parts from reference TRBV5-1 and TRBJ1-1): KAGVTQTPRYLIKTRGQQVTLSCSPISGHRSVSWYQQTPGQGLQFLFEYFSETQRNKGNFPGRFSGRQFSNSRSEMNVSTLELGDSALYLCASSLRSGATGTEAFFGQGTRLTVV.

For this clone: An end of the junction does not agree with germline; a read error may underlie this. V usage is TRBV7-3 and J usage is TRBJ2-2; 10 bases are a match to TRBD2. The CDR3 covers 16 residues. The germline V gene encodes CDR1 SGHTA and CDR2 FQGTGA. For the CDR3, the DNA is TGTGCCAGCAGCCTAACTAGCGGGGTTAACACCGGGGAGCTGTTTTTT. This gives the protein CASSLTSGVNTGELFF.

There are a few counts of this clone. This sequence joins TRBV6-5 and TRBJ2-1; 10 nucleotides agree with TRBD2. Germline V gives CDR1 MNHEY, CDR2 SVGAGI. The ends lost 2 bases at V and 6 bases at J; junction bases unmatched: 4. The CDR3 length is 15 residues. CDR3 DNA sequence: TGTGCCAGCAGTTACCAGGCTAGCGGGAGCAATGAGCAGTTCTTC. Protein sequence: CASSYQASGSNEQFF.

The V and J genes are TRBV29-1 and TRBJ2-1, with 10 positions matching TRBD1. The CDR3 runs 13 residues. From germline, CDR1 is SQVTM and CDR2 ANQGSEA. V lost 6 bases and J lost 4; bases outside the gene matches: 3. DNA for the CDR3: TGCAGCGTGGACAGGGGGGTTTACAATGAGCAGTTCTTC. Translating gives CSVDRGVYNEQFF.

This chain uses TRBV29-1 with TRBJ2-2, with 10 bases that match TRBD1. Unmatched junction bases numbered 9, after V lost 6 bases and J lost 5 bases. CDR1 is SQVTM, CDR2 ANQGSEA, per germline. The CDR3 is 15 amino acids. The CDR3 reads CSVKSPGQGTGELFF. The CDR3 DNA reads as TGCAGCGTGAAGTCCCCGGGACAGGGGACCGGGGAGCTGTTTTTT.

This clone was seen more than once but under ten times. The V and J genes are TRBV5-6 and TRBJ1-4; 7 nucleotides agree with TRBD1. Germline V CDR1 and CDR2: SGHDT, YYEEEE. V was clipped by 0 bases and J by 5 bases; unmatched bases: 7. The CDR3 has 16 residues. CDR3: CASSLGRGQMNEKLFF. DNA of the CDR3: TGTGCCAGCAGCTTGGGACGGGGACAGATGAATGAAAAACTGTTTTTT.

There are a few counts of this clone. The chain recombines TRBV29-1 with TRBJ2-1; maybe TRBD1 (6 bases). CDR3 length equals 13 residues. CDR1 SQVTM and CDR2 ANQGSEA come from the germline V gene. Trimming left V 4 bases short and J 7 bases short, with 14 bases between. For the CDR3, the DNA is TGCAGCGTTGCCCTTACGAGGGGGAATGAGCAGTTCTTC. It is translated as CSVALTRGNEQFF.

This chain uses TRBV18 with TRBJ2-7, with 9 bases identical to TRBD1. CDR1 and CDR2 (germline): KGHSH, LQKENI. V shed 6 bases and J 2 bases; nucleotides not matched to a gene: 8. The CDR3 has 15 residues. DNA of the CDR3: TGTGCCAGCTCCCGACGACAGGGGGGAACCTACGAGCAGTACTTC. As protein: CASSRRQGGTYEQYF.

CDR3 DNA: TGTGCCAGCAGTGAATCGGTCCCAGGGAAGTTGTACGAGCAGTACTTC. This codes for CASSESVPGKLYEQYF. This chain connects TRBV25-1 to TRBJ2-7; tentatively, D is TRBD1 (5 bases). This CDR3 region has 16 residues. Germline V gene sequence: CDR1 MGHDK, CDR2 SYGVNS. V was pared by 1 base and J by 4 bases, with 17 bases between.